Below, 13 T cell receptor beta chains from the same sample are listed, as sequenced in a study of STAT5B mutations in CD4+ large granular lymphocyte leukemia. Produced via immunoSEQ multiplex PCR; TCRdb's table is partial and in-frame only. The data show 30,000 or so clones, with roughly 75% seen just once and 3% to 3.5% held by the top ten. Sequences were obtained from CD4+ T cells from blood buffy coats. These receptors were taken from a human donor in good health.

The chain joins TRBV7-2 to TRBJ2-5; the match to TRBD2 covers 8 bases. After removal of 5 bases from V and 5 bases from J, the junction contained 16 bases not matched to a gene. From germline, CDR1 is SGHTA and CDR2 FQGNSA. The CDR3 has 17 amino acids. The CDR3 sequence: CASSLDAPGLVGETQYF. CDR3 nucleotides: TGTGCCAGCAGCCTGGATGCACCGGGACTAGTCGGGGAGACCCAGTACTTC.

The V gene is TRBV7-6, the J gene TRBJ2-1, with 10 bases fitting TRBD2. V gave up 6 bases and J gave up 4 bases; unmatched junction bases: 15. This CDR3 has 18 amino acids. Germline CDR1 and CDR2: SGHVS and FNYEAQ. The CDR3 nucleotides are TGTGCCAGCAGTATGCAGGGCCCGGGTAGCGGGAGGTACAATGAGCAGTTCTTC. Its translation is CASSMQGPGSGRYNEQFF.

V gene TRBV18 combines with J gene TRBJ2-1; 10 bases are shared with TRBD1. Germline CDR1 KGHSH, CDR2 LQKENI. The CDR3 extends over 16 amino acids. V shed 3 bases, J shed 2 bases, and the junction held 4 bases outside the gene matches. Here the CDR3 DNA reads TGTGCCAGCTCACCCCAGGGACAGGGGACCTACAATGAGCAGTTCTTC. Protein sequence: CASSPQGQGTYNEQFF.

V and J are TRBV5-1 and TRBJ1-5, with D perhaps TRBD1 (6 bases). The CDR3 covers 16 residues. In germline, CDR1 is SGHRS, CDR2 YFSETQ. Trimming took 1 base from V and 8 from J, leaving 19 bases between them. In DNA form, the CDR3 reads TGCGCCAGCAGCTTGACCGGGACAATTGTAGGCGAGCCCCAGCATTTT. Translating gives CASSLTGTIVGEPQHF.

The chain uses TRBV19 and TRBJ2-3; possible D gene TRBD2, 5 bases. Per the germline V gene, CDR1 is LNHDA and CDR2 is SQIVND (reference sequence). The CDR3 is 15 amino acids. V lost 7 bases and J lost 2, with 16 bases in between. The CDR3 coding sequence is TGTGCCAGTAACGTCGGACTCTTTATCACAGATACGCAGTATTTT. It translates to CASNVGLFITDTQYF.

The count of this clone is one. V gene TRBV6-4 combines with J gene TRBJ1-5, with D hard to call. There are 13 residues in the CDR3. Germline CDR1 reads MRHNA; CDR2 reads SNTAGT. V shed 8 bases and J shed 5 bases, with 13 bases lying between them. CDR3 in amino acids: CASERSFYQPQHF. Written as DNA, the CDR3 is TGTGCCAGCGAAAGATCATTTTATCAGCCCCAGCATTTT.

The rearrangement uses TRBV7-2 and TRBJ1-2; weak D call: TRBD1 (5 bases). Between the trimmed V and J ends, which lost 1 base and 1 base, there was a span of 7 bases. The germline V gene encodes CDR1 SGHTA and CDR2 FQGNSA. This CDR3 has 14 amino acids. CDR3 DNA: TGTGCCAGCAGCTTAGGACAGTTTAACTATGGCTACACCTTC. Its translation is CASSLGQFNYGYTF.

This rearrangement joins TRBV14 to TRBJ2-7, with a tentative D call TRBD1 (6 bases). Germline V gene sequence: CDR1 SGHDN, CDR2 FVKESK. The length of the CDR3 is 12 residues. Trimming removed 5 bases from V and 3 bases from J, with 8 bases in between. The CDR3 region has the DNA TGTGCCAGCAGCTACAGGGACTACGAGCAGTACTTC. Amino acid sequence: CASSYRDYEQYF.

This clone was observed a few times. This sequence joins TRBV5-5 and TRBJ2-7; TRBD1 aligns across 9 bases. CDR1 and CDR2 from the germline V gene are SGHKS and YYEKEE (reference sequence). V was clipped by 4 bases and J by 5 bases; unmatched bases: 10. The CDR3 has 15 residues. The CDR3 region has the DNA TGTGCCAGCAGCGCGGGGACAGGGAAAAACAACGAGCAGTACTTC. It translates to CASSAGTGKNNEQYF.

This sequence joins TRBV27 and TRBJ1-1; the D gene is possibly TRBD1 (6 bases). From germline, CDR1 is MNHEY and CDR2 SMNVEV (reference sequence). The CDR3 is 15 residues long. Trimming left V 5 bases short and J 5 bases short, with 18 bases between. CDR3 loop: CASSPLRGRGTEAFF. The DNA for the CDR3 is TGTGCCAGCAGTCCCCTTCGGGGCAGGGGAACTGAAGCTTTCTTT.

The V and J genes are TRBV18 and TRBJ2-7; possible D gene TRBD2, 6 bases. The V gene's germline CDR1 is KGHSH and CDR2 LQKENI. The length of the CDR3 is 13 residues. V lost 3 bases and J lost 9, with 15 bases in between. CDR3 nucleotides: TGTGCCAGCTCACCCCCAGACCGGAGGGGGCAGTACTTC. Translation: CASSPPDRRGQYF.

This clone came up a few times. The chain combines TRBV2 with TRBJ1-5, with TRBD1 as a possible D gene (6 bases). This CDR3 spans 14 amino acids. Germline V lookup: CDR1 SNHLY, CDR2 FYNNEI. Trimming took off 6 bases at V and 4 bases at J, with 13 bases between the two ends. The CDR3 sequence is CASRRGQGNQPQHF. CDR3 nucleotides: TGTGCCAGCAGGCGGGGCCAGGGGAATCAGCCCCAGCATTTT. Variable domain in full (rest from reference TRBV2 and TRBJ1-5): EPEVTQTPSHQVTQMGQEVILRCVPISNHLYFYWYRQILGQKVEFLVSFYNNEISEKSEIFDDQFSVERPDGSNFTLKIRSTKLEDSAMYFCASRRGQGNQPQHFGDGTRLSIL.

This chain joins TRBV19 and TRBJ2-1; weak D call: TRBD2 (5 bases). Trimming pared 10 bases from V and 9 bases from J, leaving 13 bases between. The CDR3 is 11 amino acids. Germline V gene data show CDR1 as LNHDA and CDR2 as SQIVND (reference sequence). CDR3 in amino acids: CATTREFEQFF. The CDR3, as DNA: TGTGCCACCACCCGGGAATTTGAGCAGTTCTTC.